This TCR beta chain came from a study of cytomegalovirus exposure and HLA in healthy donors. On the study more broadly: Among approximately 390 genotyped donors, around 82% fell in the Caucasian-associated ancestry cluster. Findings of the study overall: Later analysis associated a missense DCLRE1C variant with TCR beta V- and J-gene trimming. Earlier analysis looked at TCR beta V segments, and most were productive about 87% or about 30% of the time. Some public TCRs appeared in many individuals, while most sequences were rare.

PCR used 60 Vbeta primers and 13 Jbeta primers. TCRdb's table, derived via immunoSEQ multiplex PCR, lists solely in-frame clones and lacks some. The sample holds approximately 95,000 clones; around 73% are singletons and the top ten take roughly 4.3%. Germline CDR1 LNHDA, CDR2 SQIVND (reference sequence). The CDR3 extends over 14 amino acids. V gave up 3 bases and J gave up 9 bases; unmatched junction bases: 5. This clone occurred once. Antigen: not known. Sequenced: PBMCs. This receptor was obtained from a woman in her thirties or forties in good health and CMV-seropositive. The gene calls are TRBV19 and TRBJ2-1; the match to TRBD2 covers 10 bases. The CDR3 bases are TGTGCCAGTAGTATCGGGACTAGCGTGGGTGAGCAGTTCTTC. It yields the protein CASSIGTSVGEQFF.